This record looks at one T cell receptor beta chain sequence and its context. What it recognizes is unknown. This CDR3 has 16 amino acids. CDR1 is SGDLS, CDR2 YYNGEE, per germline. V shed 0 bases and J shed 0 bases, with 12 bases lying between them. These data belong to a study of shared clonotypes between healthy human individuals. Study-wide points: Donor clonotype sharing was expected to depend on sequencing depth.

Sequenced by immunoSEQ multiplex PCR; TCRdb stores in-frame clones only, minus some. Of fewer than 1 million clones detected, around 96% appear once; the ten largest clones hold less than 0.25%. Naivety among CD8 cells was defined by CD45RO negativity and positive CCR7 selection, thereby excluding terminally differentiated effector memory CD45RA+ cells. The V gene is TRBV9, the J gene TRBJ1-1, with D possibly TRBD1 on 6 matching bases. The specimen was naive CD8+ T cells sorted from blood. The receptor was derived from a man between 25 and 39 years old in good health. The CDR3 DNA follows: TGTGCCAGCAGCGTAGGGGGGGGCACAATGAACACTGAAGCTTTCTTT. Protein sequence: CASSVGGGTMNTEAFF.